This T cell receptor beta chain was recovered during a study of CD8+ T cells in alopecia areata. This clone was counted only a few times. Isolation of CD4+ and CD8+ T cells from PBMCs was achieved by sorting. It was cDNA, reverse transcribed from extracted RNA, that served as the sequencing template. Method: immunoSEQ multiplex PCR; TCRdb's copy keeps in-frame clones and lacks some. This repertoire shows over 100,000 clones, roughly 50% found once; its top ten account for around 20%. The TCR was taken from a human donor with alopecia areata. The sequences come from CD8+ T cells sorted from blood, collected at week 0.

The CDR3 here is CASRYTDGYEQYF. The DNA of the CDR3 is TGTGCCAGTAGGTATACGGACGGCTACGAGCAGTACTTC. The chain recombines TRBV19 with TRBJ2-7; D not resolved. Germline V gene data show CDR1 as LNHDA and CDR2 as SQIVND (reference sequence). This CDR3 contains 13 residues. Deletions cut 6 bases from V and 3 bases from J, with 12 bases between.